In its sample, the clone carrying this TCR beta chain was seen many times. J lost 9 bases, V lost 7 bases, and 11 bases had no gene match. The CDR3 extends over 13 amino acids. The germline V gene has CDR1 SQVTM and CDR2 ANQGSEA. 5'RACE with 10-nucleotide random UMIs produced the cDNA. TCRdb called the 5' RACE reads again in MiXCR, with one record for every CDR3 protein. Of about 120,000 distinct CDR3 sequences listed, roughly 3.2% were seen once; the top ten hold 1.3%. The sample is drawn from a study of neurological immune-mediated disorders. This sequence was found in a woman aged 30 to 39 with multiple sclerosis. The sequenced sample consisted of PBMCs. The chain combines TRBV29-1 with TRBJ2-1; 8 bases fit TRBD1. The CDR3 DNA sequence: TGCAGCGCCCTAGGACAGGGCGATCCTGAGCAGTTCTTC. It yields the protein CSALGQGDPEQFF.